These 7 T cell receptor beta chains were all obtained from the same sample, sequenced in a study of quantifying T cell responses using KT2 cells. About the study: Reverse transcription used primers in the TCR alpha and beta constant regions.

An oligo carrying a UMI was ligated to the cDNA 3' end. An equimolar mix of RC1.1 and RC1.2 primed the beta chain across TRBC1 and TRBC2. TCRdb redid the calling of the UMI-ligation and nested PCR reads with MiXCR, one entry per CDR3 protein. Among more than 55,000 distinct CDR3 sequences listed, approximately 13% were seen once. The sequenced material came from PBMCs spiked with cells of the T cell clone KT2. The receptors originated from a human donor.

V gene TRBV5-1 combines with J gene TRBJ1-3; TRBD1 might be the D (5 bases). This CDR3 is built from 14 residues. Germline CDR1 and CDR2: SGHRS and YFSETQ. Trimming cost V 7 bases and J 0 bases, with 11 bases left between them. In nucleotides, the CDR3 is TGCGCCAGCTCGGGGGGTGCCTCTGGAAACACCATATATTTT. It is translated as CASSGGASGNTIYF.

The V and J genes are TRBV7-9 and TRBJ2-1; D is tentatively TRBD1 or TRBD2 (7 bases each). V lost 0 bases and J lost 2, with 11 bases in between. In germline, CDR1 is SEHNR, CDR2 FQNEAQ (reference sequence). The CDR3 is made up of 16 amino acids. Here the CDR3 reads CASSLAQGGPYNEQFF. CDR3 sequence (DNA): TGTGCCAGCAGCTTAGCGCAGGGGGGGCCCTACAATGAGCAGTTCTTC.

This clonotype has a count of ten or more. V is TRBV3-1 and J is TRBJ2-7; D gene uncertain. The CDR3 runs to 13 residues. Germline-derived CDR1 and CDR2 are LGHDT and YNNKEL (reference sequence). V shed 0 bases and J shed 6 bases, with 9 bases lying between them. CDR3 amino acids: CASSQDPPSEQYF. CDR3 in DNA: TGTGCCAGCAGCCAAGATCCGCCCTCCGAGCAGTACTTC.

The rearrangement joins TRBV20-1 to TRBJ1-1; D is perhaps TRBD1 (5 bases). This CDR3 spans 16 amino acids. Germline CDR1 and CDR2: DFQATT and SNEGSKA (reference sequence). V lost 0 bases, J lost 1 base, and 15 bases lay in between. The CDR3 nucleotides are TGCAGTGCTAGAGATTTGAGGGGCGGAGGGAACACTGAAGCTTTCTTT. Its translation: CSARDLRGGGNTEAFF.

The chain joins TRBV15 to TRBJ2-7; a weak D match, TRBD2 (6 bases). The CDR3 sequence is 14 residues long. Trimming left V 5 bases short and J 2 bases short, with 13 bases between. CDR1 LNHNV and CDR2 YYDKDF come from the germline V gene (reference sequence). CDR3: CATSSQRAPYEQYF. CDR3 in DNA: TGTGCCACCAGCTCCCAGCGGGCACCCTACGAGCAGTACTTC.

The chain combines TRBV30 with TRBJ2-3; weak D call: TRBD2 (7 bases). V was trimmed by 8 bases and J by 3 bases, leaving 21 bases between them. The CDR3 contains 15 residues. CDR1 is GTSNPN, CDR2 SVGIG, per germline (reference sequence). The DNA of the CDR3 is TGTGCCGCTATGTCGGGGGCGGGAGTTACAGATACGCAGTATTTT. This translates into CAAMSGAGVTDTQYF.

J is TRBJ1-1 and V is TRBV19; unclear D gene. This CDR3 has 14 amino acids. Trimming stripped 6 bases from V and 4 bases from J, with 15 bases between. Germline V CDR1 and CDR2: LNHDA, SQIVND (reference sequence). This chain's CDR3 is CASSPVDEGTEAFF. The CDR3 DNA is TGTGCCAGTAGCCCCGTAGATGAGGGCACTGAAGCTTTCTTT. The full variable domain, with the rest looked up from reference TRBV19 and TRBJ1-1, is DGGITQSPKYLFRKEGQNVTLSCEQNLNHDAMYWYRQDPGQGLRLIYYSQIVNDFQKGDIAEGYSVSREKKESFPLTVTSAQKNPTAFYLCASSPVDEGTEAFFGQGTRLTVV.